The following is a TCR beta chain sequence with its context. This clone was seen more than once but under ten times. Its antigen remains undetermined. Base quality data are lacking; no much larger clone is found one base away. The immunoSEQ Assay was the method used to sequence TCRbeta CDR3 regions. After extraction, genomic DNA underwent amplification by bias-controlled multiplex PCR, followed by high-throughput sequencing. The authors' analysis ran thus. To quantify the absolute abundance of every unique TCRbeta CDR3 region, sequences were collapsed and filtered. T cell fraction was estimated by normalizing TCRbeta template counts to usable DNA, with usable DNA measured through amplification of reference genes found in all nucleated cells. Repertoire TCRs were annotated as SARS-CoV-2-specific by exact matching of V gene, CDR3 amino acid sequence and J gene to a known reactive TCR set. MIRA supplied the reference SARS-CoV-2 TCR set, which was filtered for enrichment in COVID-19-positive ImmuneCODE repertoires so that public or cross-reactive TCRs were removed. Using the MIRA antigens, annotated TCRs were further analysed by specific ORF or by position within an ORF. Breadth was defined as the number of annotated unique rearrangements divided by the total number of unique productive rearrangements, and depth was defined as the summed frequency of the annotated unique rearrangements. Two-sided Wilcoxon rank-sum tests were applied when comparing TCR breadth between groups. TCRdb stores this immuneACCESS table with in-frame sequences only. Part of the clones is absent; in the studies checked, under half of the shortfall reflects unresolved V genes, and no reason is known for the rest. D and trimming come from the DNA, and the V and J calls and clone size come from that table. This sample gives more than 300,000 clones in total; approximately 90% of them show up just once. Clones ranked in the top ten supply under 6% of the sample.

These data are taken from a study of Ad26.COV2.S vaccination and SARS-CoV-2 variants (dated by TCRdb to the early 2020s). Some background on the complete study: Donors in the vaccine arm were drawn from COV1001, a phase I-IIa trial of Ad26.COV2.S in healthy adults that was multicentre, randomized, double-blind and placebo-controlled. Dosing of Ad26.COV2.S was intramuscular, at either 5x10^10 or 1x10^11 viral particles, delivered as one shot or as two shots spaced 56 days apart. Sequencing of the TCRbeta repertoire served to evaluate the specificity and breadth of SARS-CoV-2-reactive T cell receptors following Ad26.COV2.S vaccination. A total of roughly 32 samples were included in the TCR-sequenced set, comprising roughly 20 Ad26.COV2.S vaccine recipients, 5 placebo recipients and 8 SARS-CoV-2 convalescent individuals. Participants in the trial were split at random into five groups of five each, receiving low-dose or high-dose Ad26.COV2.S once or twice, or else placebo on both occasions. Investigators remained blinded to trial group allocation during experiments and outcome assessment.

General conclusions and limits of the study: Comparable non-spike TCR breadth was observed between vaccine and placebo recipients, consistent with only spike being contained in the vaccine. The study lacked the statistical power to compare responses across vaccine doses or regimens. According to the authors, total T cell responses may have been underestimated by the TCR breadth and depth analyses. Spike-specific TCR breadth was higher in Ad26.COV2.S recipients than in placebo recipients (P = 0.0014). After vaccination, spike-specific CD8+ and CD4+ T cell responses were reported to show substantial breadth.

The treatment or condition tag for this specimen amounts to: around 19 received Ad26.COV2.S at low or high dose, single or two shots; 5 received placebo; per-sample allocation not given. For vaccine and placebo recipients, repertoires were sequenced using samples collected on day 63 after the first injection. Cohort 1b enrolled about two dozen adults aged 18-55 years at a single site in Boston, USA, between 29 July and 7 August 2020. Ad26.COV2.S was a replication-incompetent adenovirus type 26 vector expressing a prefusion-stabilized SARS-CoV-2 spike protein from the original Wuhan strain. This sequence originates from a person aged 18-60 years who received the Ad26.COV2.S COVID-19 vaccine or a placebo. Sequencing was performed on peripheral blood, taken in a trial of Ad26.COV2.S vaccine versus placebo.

The CDR3 has the sequence CASSQAQGSGNTIYF. The bases read TGTGCCAGCAGCCAAGCCCAGGGTTCTGGAAACACCATATATTTT. Recombination connected TRBV3-1 (or the pseudogene TRBV3-2) to TRBJ1-3; TRBD1 might be the D gene, on 5 matching bases. The CDR3 holds 15 amino acids from the cysteine to the phenylalanine. CDR3 DNA is the only sequence kept; it has 45 bases, read in frame from the first base. CDR1 and CDR2 are drawn from the germline V gene (reference sequence): LGHDT, YNNKEL. The germline ends are 8 bases apart after V is trimmed by 1 base and J by 1 base.